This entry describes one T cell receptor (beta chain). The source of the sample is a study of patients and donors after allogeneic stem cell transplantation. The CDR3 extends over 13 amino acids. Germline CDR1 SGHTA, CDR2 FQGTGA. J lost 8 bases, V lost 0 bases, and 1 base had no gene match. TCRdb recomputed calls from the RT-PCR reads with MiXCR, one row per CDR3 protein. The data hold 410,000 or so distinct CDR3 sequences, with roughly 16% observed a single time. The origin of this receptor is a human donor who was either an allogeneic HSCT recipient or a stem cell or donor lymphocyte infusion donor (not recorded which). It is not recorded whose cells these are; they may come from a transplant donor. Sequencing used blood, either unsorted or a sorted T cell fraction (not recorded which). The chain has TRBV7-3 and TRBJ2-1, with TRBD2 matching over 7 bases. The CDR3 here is CASSLTRGDEQFF. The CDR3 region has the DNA TGTGCCAGCAGCTTAACTCGGGGGGATGAGCAGTTCTTC.